This T cell receptor beta chain was recorded in a study of blood T cells in healthy people across ages. Germline V gene data show CDR1 as MNHEY and CDR2 as SVGAGI. The CDR3 is made up of 11 amino acids. Using a J-beta primer mix together with a sample-barcoded 5' primer, a second PCR was run for about 7 to 12 cycles. TCRdb ran MiXCR on the 5' RACE reads and lists one entry per CDR3 protein. The sample shows 600,000 to 1,000,000 distinct CDR3 sequences, roughly 25% of them seen only once. These records were also assigned to another study, of T cells of mothers and their children. From that second work: There were over 8 million TCR beta CDR3 reads from each mother and roughly 3 million from each child.

Source material: blood. The genes are TRBV6-5 and TRBJ2-7; D not resolved. Gene TRBJ2-5 matches the end of the DNA better, so the J call may be wrong. The origin of this receptor is a boy under 18 in good health. CDR3 amino acids: CASRQKETQYF. The CDR3 DNA follows: TGTGCCAGCAGACAAAAAGAGACCCAGTACTTC.